The 9 T cell receptor beta chains in this list originate from one sample, sequenced in a study of T cells expressing NK-cell markers. TCRdb reprocessed the 5' RACE reads and reports one entry per CDR3 protein, with no DNA. The sample table includes some 460,000 distinct CDR3 sequences. Sample: blood T cells: a sorted CD56 or NKG2C T cell subset, CD4+ or CD8+ T cells, or bulk PBMC T cells (not recorded which). The receptors were gathered from a woman in her forties or fifties in good health.

The rearrangement links TRBV20-1 to TRBJ2-5; TCRdb picks TRBD2, but there is no DNA to check that call. The CDR3 runs to 16 residues. The germline V gene encodes CDR1 DFQATT and CDR2 SNEGSKA (reference sequence). This CDR3 is CSARDPASGYQETQYF.

V gene TRBV24-1 combines with J gene TRBJ2-1; TCRdb calls TRBD1, which cannot be checked without DNA. Per the germline V gene, CDR1 is KGHDR and CDR2 is SFDVKD. The CDR3 contains 15 residues. CDR3 loop: CATSDGGQGADEQFF.

The CDR3: CASSFDGDRGRETQYF. The chain has TRBV5-1 and TRBJ2-5; with no DNA, the TCRdb D assignment of TRBD1 cannot be verified. The germline V gene has CDR1 SGHRS and CDR2 YFSETQ. This CDR3 contains 16 residues.

V and J are TRBV11-2 and TRBJ2-1; without DNA, the TCRdb call of TRBD2 cannot be checked. CDR3 size: 14 residues. Germline V lookup: CDR1 SGHAT, CDR2 FQNNGV. The chain's CDR3 is CASSLGLAGFEQFF.

The gene calls are TRBV20-1 and TRBJ1-2; checking the TCRdb D call of TRBD1 is not possible without DNA. CDR1 is DFQATT, CDR2 SNEGSKA, per germline (reference sequence). The CDR3 runs 13 residues. CDR3 region: CSASLTGDYGYTF.

The chain carries TRBV12-3 or TRBV12-4 and TRBJ1-2; TCRdb picks TRBD1, but there is no DNA to check that call. This CDR3 contains 14 residues. CDR3 amino acids: CASSFKKQGFGYTF.

The chain recombines TRBV5-1 with TRBJ2-1; TCRdb's D gene call, TRBD2, goes unchecked for lack of DNA. Germline V lookup: CDR1 SGHRS, CDR2 YFSETQ. This CDR3 comprises 16 residues. Here the CDR3 reads CASEPGLAGGAYEQFF.

V is TRBV7-6 and J is TRBJ2-3; as DNA is missing, the TRBD1 call by TCRdb cannot be tested. This CDR3 contains 16 residues. The germline V gene encodes CDR1 SGHVS and CDR2 FNYEAQ. CDR3 residues: CASSLVAAGGTDTQYF.

The chain is built from TRBV2 and TRBJ2-2; TCRdb's assignment of TRBD1 cannot be checked, as there is no DNA. Germline assignment: CDR1 SNHLY and CDR2 FYNNEI. This CDR3 has 14 residues. The CDR3: CASSPDRFTGELFF.